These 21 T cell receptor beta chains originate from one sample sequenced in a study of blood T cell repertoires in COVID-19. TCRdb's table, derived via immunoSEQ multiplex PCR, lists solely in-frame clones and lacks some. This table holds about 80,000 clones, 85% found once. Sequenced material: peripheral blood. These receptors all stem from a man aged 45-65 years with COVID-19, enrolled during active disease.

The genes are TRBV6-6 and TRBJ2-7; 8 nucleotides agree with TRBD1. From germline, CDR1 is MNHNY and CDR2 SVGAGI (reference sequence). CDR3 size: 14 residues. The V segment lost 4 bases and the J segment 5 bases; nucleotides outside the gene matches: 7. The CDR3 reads CASSWTGQGDEQYF. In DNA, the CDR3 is TGTGCCAGCAGTTGGACAGGGCAGGGGGACGAGCAGTACTTC.

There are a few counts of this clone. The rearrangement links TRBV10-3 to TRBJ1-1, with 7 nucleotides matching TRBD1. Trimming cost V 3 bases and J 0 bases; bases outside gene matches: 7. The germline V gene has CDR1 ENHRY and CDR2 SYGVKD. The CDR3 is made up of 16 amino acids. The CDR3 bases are TGTGCCATCAGTGAACACGGCCAGGGGGTGAACACTGAAGCTTTCTTT. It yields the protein CAISEHGQGVNTEAFF.

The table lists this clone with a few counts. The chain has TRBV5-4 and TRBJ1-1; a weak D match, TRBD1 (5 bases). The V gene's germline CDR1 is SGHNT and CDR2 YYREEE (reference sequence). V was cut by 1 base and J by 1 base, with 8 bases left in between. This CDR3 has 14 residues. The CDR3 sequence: CASSLNRRNTEAFF. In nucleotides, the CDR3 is TGTGCCAGCAGCTTGAACAGGAGGAACACTGAAGCTTTCTTT.

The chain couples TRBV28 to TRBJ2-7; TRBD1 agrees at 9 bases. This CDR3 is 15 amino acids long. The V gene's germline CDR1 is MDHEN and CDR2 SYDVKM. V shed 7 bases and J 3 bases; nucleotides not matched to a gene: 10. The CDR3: CASTLGTGSYYEQYF. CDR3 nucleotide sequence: TGTGCCAGCACCCTCGGGACAGGGTCTTACTACGAGCAGTACTTC.

CDR3 sequence (DNA): TGTGCCAGCACCATGGACAGGGGAGAGGTGGAGACCCAGTACTTC. It encodes CASTMDRGEVETQYF. The rearrangement links TRBV7-9 to TRBJ2-5; 9 bases map to TRBD1. Trimming cost V 7 bases and J 5 bases; bases outside gene matches: 11. The CDR3 consists of 15 residues. Germline V lookup: CDR1 SEHNR, CDR2 FQNEAQ (reference sequence).

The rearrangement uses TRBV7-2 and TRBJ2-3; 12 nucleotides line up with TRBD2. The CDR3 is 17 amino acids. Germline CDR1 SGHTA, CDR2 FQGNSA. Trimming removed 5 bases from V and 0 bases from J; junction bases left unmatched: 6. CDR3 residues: CASSQGLAGISTDTQYF. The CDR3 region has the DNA TGTGCCAGCAGCCAAGGACTAGCGGGGATTAGCACAGATACGCAGTATTTT.

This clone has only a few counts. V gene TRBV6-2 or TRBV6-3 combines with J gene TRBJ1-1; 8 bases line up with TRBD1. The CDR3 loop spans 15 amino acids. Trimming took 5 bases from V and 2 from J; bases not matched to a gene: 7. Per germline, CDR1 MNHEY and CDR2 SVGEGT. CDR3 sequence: CASSDRTGSNTEAFF. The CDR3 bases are TGTGCCAGCAGTGACCGGACAGGGTCTAACACTGAAGCTTTCTTT.

The CDR3 nucleotides read TGCGCCAGCAGCCAAGGAGGAGCTAGAGAAAAACTGTTTTTT. Encoded protein: CASSQGGAREKLFF. The chain combines TRBV4-1 with TRBJ1-4; D unresolved. CDR3 length: 14 residues. V was trimmed by 1 base and J by 8 bases, leaving 11 bases between them. Germline CDR1 is MGHRA and CDR2 is YSYEKL.

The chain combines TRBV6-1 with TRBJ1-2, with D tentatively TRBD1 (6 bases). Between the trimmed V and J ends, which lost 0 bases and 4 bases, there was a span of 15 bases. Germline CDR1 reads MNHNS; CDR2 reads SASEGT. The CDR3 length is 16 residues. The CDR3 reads CASSEASQGGRYGYTF. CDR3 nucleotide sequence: TGTGCCAGCAGTGAAGCTTCACAGGGTGGTCGCTATGGCTACACCTTC.

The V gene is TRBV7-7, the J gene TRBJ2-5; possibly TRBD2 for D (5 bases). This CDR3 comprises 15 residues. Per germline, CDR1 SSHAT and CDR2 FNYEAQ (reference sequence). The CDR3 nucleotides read TGTGCTAGCGCCCTCTTTGAGGGTGGGCAGGAGACCCAGTACTTC. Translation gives CASALFEGGQETQYF.

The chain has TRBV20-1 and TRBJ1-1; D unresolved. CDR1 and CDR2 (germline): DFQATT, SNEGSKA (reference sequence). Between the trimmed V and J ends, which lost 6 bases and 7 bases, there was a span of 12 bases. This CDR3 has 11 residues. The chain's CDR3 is CSAQPYGEAFF. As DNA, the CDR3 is TGCAGTGCACAGCCCTATGGTGAAGCTTTCTTT.

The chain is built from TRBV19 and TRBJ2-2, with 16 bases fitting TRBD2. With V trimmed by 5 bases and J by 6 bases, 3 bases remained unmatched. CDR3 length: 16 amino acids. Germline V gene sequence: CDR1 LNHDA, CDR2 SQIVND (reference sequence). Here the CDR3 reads CASSSGLAGGAGELFF. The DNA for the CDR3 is TGTGCCAGTAGTTCGGGACTAGCGGGAGGGGCCGGGGAGCTGTTTTTT. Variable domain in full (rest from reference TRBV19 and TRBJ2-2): DGGITQSPKYLFRKEGQNVTLSCEQNLNHDAMYWYRQDPGQGLRLIYYSQIVNDFQKGDIAEGYSVSREKKESFPLTVTSAQKNPTAFYLCASSSGLAGGAGELFFGEGSRLTVL.

CDR3 sequence reads: CASSRSGGLTDTQYF. The CDR3 DNA reads as TGTGCCAGCAGCCGGAGCGGAGGTCTCACAGATACGCAGTATTTT. The chain employs TRBV7-3 and TRBJ2-3, with D maybe TRBD2 (5 bases). The CDR3 is made up of 15 amino acids. V was pared by 5 bases and J by 2 bases, with 14 bases between. CDR1 and CDR2 from the germline V gene are SGHTA and FQGTGA.

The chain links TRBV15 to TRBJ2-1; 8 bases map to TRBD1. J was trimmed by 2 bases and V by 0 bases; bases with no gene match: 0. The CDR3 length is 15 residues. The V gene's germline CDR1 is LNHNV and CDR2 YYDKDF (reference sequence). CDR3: CATSRETGAYNEQFF. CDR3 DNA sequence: TGTGCCACCAGCAGAGAGACAGGGGCCTACAATGAGCAGTTCTTC.

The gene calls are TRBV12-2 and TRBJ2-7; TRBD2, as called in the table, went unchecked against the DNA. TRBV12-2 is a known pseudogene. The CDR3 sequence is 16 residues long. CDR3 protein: CASRLPPGTTTYEQYF. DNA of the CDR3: TGTGCAAGTCGCTTGCCCCCCGGGACTACCACCTACGAGCAGTACTTC.

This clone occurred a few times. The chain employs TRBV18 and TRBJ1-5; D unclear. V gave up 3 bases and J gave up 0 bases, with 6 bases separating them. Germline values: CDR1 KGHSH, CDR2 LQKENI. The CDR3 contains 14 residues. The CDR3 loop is CASSPDISNQPQHF. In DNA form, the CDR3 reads TGTGCCAGCTCACCCGACATTAGCAATCAGCCCCAGCATTTT. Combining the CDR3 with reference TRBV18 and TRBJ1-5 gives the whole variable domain NAGVMQNPRHLVRRRGQEARLRCSPMKGHSHVYWYRQLPEEGLKFMVYLQKENIIDESGMPKERFSAEFPKEGPSILRIQQVVRGDSAAYFCASSPDISNQPQHFGDGTRLSIL.

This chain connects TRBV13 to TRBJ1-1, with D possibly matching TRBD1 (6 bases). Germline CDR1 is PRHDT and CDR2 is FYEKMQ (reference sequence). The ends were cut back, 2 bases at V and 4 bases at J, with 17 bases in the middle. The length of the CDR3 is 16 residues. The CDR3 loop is CASSLWEGGGPTEAFF. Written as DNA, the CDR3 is TGTGCCAGCAGCTTATGGGAGGGCGGGGGGCCCACTGAAGCTTTCTTT. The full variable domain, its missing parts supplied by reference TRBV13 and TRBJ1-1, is AAGVIQSPRHLIKEKRETATLKCYPIPRHDTVYWYQQGPGQDPQFLISFYEKMQSDKGSIPDRFSAQQFSDYHSELNMSSLELGDSALYFCASSLWEGGGPTEAFFGQGTRLTVV.

The chain's CDR3 is CASSIVLAAYNEQFF. Here the CDR3 DNA reads TGTGCCAGTAGTATAGTTCTAGCGGCTTACAATGAGCAGTTCTTC. V usage is TRBV19 and J usage is TRBJ2-1; 7 bases map to TRBD2. This CDR3 contains 15 residues. CDR1 and CDR2 (germline): LNHDA, SQIVND (reference sequence). V shed 1 base, J shed 4 bases, and the junction held 4 bases outside the gene matches.

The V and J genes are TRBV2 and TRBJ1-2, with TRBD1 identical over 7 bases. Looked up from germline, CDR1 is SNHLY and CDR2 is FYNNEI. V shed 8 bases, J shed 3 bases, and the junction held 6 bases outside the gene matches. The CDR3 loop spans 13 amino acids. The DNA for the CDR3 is TGTGCCAGCGGGGACAGACAATACTATGGCTACACCTTC. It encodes CASGDRQYYGYTF.

The CDR3 nucleotides read TGTGCCAGCAGCCTAGGAGGTGGCTCTTACAATGAGCAGTTCTTC. As protein: CASSLGGGSYNEQFF. V is TRBV7-2 and J is TRBJ2-1; maybe TRBD2 (5 bases). V dropped 5 bases and J dropped 4 bases, with 15 bases sitting between them. The CDR3 has 15 residues. Per the germline V gene, CDR1 is SGHTA and CDR2 is FQGNSA. Full variable domain (missing parts from reference TRBV7-2 and TRBJ2-1): GAGVSQSPSNKVTEKGKDVELRCDPISGHTALYWYRQSLGQGLEFLIYFQGNSAPDKSGLPSDRFSAERTGGSVSTLTIQRTQQEDSAVYLCASSLGGGSYNEQFFGPGTRLTVL.

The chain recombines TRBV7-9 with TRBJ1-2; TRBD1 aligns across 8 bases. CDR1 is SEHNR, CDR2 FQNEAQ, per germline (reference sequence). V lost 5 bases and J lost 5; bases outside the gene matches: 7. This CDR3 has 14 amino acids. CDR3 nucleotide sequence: TGTGCCAGCAGCAACCAGGGGGCGGTTTATGGCTACACCTTC. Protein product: CASSNQGAVYGYTF.